This T cell receptor beta chain originates from a study of T cell changes during pregnancy in multiple sclerosis. This table comes from immunoSEQ multiplex PCR, and its TCRdb copy is limited to in-frame clones, with some not included. This sample has tens of thousands of clones, with approximately 93% found just once. J lost 3 bases, V lost 6 bases, and 2 bases had no gene match. This CDR3 is 14 amino acids long. Looked up from germline, CDR1 is SNHLY and CDR2 is FYNNEI. The chain uses TRBV2 and TRBJ1-5, with 10 bases matching TRBD1. This clonotype originated in a female donor in good health, enrolled as a control in a pregnancy study. The starting material was peripheral blood, obtained after pregnancy. The CDR3 DNA reads TGTGCCAGCAGGACAGGGGGCGTCAATCAGCCCCAGCATTTT. Protein sequence: CASRTGGVNQPQHF.